This T cell receptor (beta chain) was retrieved from a study of sequential checkpoint blockade in melanoma. Turning to the study itself: Patients were randomized 1:1 to nivolumab-then-ipilimumab or ipilimumab-then-nivolumab first-line. After both sequences, patients received maintenance nivolumab.

Sample treatment: randomized to nivolumab then ipilimumab (arm A) or the reverse (arm B). No patient had prior DNA-damaging chemotherapy. PBMC sorting kept live CD3+CD8+ cells without CD19 or CD56. Measured with immunoSEQ multiplex PCR; TCRdb has only the in-frame clones, and not every one. The profile shows some 5,700 clones, 48% of them singletons. V was cut by 5 bases and J by 10 bases, with 15 bases left in between. Germline lookup yields CDR1 SEHNR and CDR2 FQNEAQ (reference sequence). The CDR3 extends over 14 amino acids. The sequence came from a human patient with melanoma. Some clones in this sample may be carry-over from other donors' samples. This material consisted of CD8+ T cells sorted from blood (inferred from file names), taken from a patient given nivolumab and ipilimumab in sequence. The J gene is TRBJ1-6, the V gene TRBV7-9, with D perhaps TRBD1 (5 bases). The CDR3: CASSGWGVGSPLHF. CDR3 in DNA: TGTGCCAGCAGCGGATGGGGGGTTGGCTCACCCCTCCACTTT. Based on the CDR3 plus reference TRBV7-9 and TRBJ1-6, the full variable domain is DTGVSQNPRHKITKRGQNVTFRCDPISEHNRLYWYRQTLGQGPEFLTYFQNEAQLEKSRLLSDRFSAERPKGSFSTLEIQRTEQGDSAMYLCASSGWGVGSPLHFGNGTRLTVT.